The 6 T cell receptor beta chains below were found in one sample sequenced in a study of response to subunit inactivated influenza vaccine. TCRdb reprocessed the RT-PCR reads via MiXCR and lists one record per CDR3 protein. The data hold about 520,000 distinct CDR3 sequences, with approximately 7.7% observed a single time. Sequencing was performed on PBMCs from blood, taken around 25 months after vaccination. These receptors all come from a man between 50 and 75 years old who received an inactivated influenza vaccine.

The J gene is TRBJ2-2, the V gene TRBV2; 11 nucleotides agree with TRBD1. CDR1 and CDR2 (germline): SNHLY, FYNNEI. CDR3 length: 16 residues. V trimming: 7 bases; J trimming: 4 bases; junction bases outside the gene matches: 8. The DNA for the CDR3 is TGTGCCAGCAATGCCCTGGGACAGGGGGGCACCGGGGAGCTGTTTTTT. It codes for CASNALGQGGTGELFF.

This clonotype was counted a few times. The J gene is TRBJ2-3, the V gene TRBV6-2 or TRBV6-3; 8 bases agree with TRBD1. Unmatched junction bases numbered 3, after V lost 5 bases and J lost 2 bases. This CDR3 has 14 amino acids. Germline-derived CDR1 and CDR2 are MNHEY and SVGEGT. The CDR3 protein is CASSRDRTTDTQYF. The CDR3 DNA is TGTGCCAGCAGTAGGGACAGGACCACAGATACGCAGTATTTT.

This clonotype was seen ten or more times. V usage is TRBV7-8 and J usage is TRBJ2-7; TRBD1 might be the D (6 bases). The V and J ends lost 4 bases and 7 bases respectively, with 17 bases between them. Germline V gives CDR1 SGHVS, CDR2 FQNEAQ. CDR3 length: 14 amino acids. The CDR3: CASSSSPGQLEQYF. The DNA of the CDR3 is TGTGCCAGCAGCTCATCTCCGGGACAACTGGAGCAGTACTTC. Full variable domain (missing parts from reference TRBV7-8 and TRBJ2-7): GAGVSQSPRYKVAKRGQDVALRCDPISGHVSLFWYQQALGQGPEFLTYFQNEAQLDKSGLPSDRFFAERPEGSVSTLKIQRTQQEDSAVYLCASSSSPGQLEQYFGPGTRLTVT.

The chain uses TRBV5-1 and TRBJ1-6; TRBD1 is a possible D gene (5 bases). The length of the CDR3 is 14 residues. V was shortened by 4 bases and J by 3 bases, with 8 bases between the two germline ends. Germline V gene sequence: CDR1 SGHRS, CDR2 YFSETQ. The CDR3 DNA is TGCGCCAGCAGCACACAGGACTATAATTCACCCCTCCACTTT. Translated: CASSTQDYNSPLHF.

The chain combines TRBV7-9 with TRBJ1-2; TRBD1 might be the D (6 bases). CDR3 size: 15 residues. CDR1 and CDR2 (germline): SEHNR, FQNEAQ (reference sequence). Trimming shortened V by 5 bases and J by 1 base, and 14 bases separated the two germline ends. The CDR3 sequence: CASSARDTLNYGYTF. The CDR3 DNA follows: TGTGCCAGCAGCGCCCGGGACACGCTTAACTATGGCTACACCTTC.

V usage is TRBV7-3 and J usage is TRBJ1-1; D may be TRBD1 (5 bases). The V end lost 5 bases, the J end lost 7 bases, and 14 bases lay between the germline ends. This CDR3 contains 13 residues. Per the germline V gene, CDR1 is SGHTA and CDR2 is FQGTGA. The CDR3 DNA follows: TGTGCCAGCAGCAACCAGGGTATCCTTGAAGCTTTCTTT. It yields the protein CASSNQGILEAFF.